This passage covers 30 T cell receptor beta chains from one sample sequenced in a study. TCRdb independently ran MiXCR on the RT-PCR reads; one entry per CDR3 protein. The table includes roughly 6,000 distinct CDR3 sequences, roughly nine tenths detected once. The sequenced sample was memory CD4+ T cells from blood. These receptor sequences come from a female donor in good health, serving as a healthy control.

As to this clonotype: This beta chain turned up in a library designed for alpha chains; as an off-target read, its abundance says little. CDR3: CASSKGPEYNSPLHF. CDR3 DNA: TGCGCCAGCAGCAAGGGGCCGGAATATAATTCACCCCTCCACTTT. The chain joins TRBV5-1 to TRBJ1-6, with TRBD1 as a possible D gene (5 bases). The V gene's germline CDR1 is SGHRS and CDR2 YFSETQ. V was cut by 4 bases and J by 4 bases, with 12 bases left in between. The CDR3 is 15 amino acids.

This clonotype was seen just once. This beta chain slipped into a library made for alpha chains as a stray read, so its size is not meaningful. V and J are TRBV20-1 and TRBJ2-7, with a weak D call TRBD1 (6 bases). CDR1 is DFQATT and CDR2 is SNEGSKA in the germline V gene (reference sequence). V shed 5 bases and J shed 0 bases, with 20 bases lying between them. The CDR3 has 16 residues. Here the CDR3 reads CSAQPLEAGVSYEQYF. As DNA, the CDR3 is TGCAGTGCTCAGCCTCTTGAGGCAGGGGTCTCCTACGAGCAGTACTTC.

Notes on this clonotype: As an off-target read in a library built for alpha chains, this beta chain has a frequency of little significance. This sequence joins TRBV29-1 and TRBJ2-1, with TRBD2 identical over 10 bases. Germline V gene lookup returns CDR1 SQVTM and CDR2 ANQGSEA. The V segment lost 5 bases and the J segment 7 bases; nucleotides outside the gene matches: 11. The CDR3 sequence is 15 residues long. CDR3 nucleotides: TGCAGCGTTTATACTGGGCTAGCGGGAGTTAATGAGCAGTTCTTC. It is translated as CSVYTGLAGVNEQFF.

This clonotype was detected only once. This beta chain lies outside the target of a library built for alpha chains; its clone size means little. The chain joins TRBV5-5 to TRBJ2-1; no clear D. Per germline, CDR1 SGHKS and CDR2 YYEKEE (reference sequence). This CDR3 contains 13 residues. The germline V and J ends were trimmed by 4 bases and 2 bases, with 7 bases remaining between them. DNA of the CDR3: TGTGCCAGCAGCCTGACAACCTACAATGAGCAGTTCTTC. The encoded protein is CASSLTTYNEQFF.

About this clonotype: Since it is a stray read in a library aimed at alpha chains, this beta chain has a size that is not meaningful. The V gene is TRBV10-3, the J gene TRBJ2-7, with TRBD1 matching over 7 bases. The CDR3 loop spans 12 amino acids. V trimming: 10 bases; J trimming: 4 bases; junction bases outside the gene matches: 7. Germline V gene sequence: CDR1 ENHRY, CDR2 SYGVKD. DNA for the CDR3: TGTGCCACCGGGACAGCAGCTTACGAGCAGTACTTC. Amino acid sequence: CATGTAAYEQYF.

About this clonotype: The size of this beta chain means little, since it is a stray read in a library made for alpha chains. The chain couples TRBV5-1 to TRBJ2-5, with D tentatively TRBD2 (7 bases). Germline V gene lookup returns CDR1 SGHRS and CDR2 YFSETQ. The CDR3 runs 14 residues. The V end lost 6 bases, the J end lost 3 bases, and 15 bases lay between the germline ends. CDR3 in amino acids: CASKGGQLEETQYF. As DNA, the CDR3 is TGCGCCAGCAAGGGGGGGCAACTGGAAGAGACCCAGTACTTC.

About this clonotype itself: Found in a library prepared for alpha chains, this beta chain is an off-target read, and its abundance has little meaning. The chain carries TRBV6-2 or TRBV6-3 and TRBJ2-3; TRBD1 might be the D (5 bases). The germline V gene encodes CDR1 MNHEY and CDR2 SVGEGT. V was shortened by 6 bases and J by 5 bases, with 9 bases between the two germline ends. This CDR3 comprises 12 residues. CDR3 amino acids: CASSLTGDTQYF. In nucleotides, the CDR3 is TGTGCCAGCAGCTTAACAGGAGATACGCAGTATTTT.

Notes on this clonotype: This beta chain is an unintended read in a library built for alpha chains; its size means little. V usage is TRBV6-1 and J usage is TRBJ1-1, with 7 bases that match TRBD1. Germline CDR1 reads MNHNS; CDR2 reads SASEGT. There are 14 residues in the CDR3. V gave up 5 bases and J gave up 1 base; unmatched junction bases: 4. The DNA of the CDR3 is TGTGCCAGCAGTCCAGGGACAGAGAACACTGAAGCTTTCTTT. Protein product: CASSPGTENTEAFF.

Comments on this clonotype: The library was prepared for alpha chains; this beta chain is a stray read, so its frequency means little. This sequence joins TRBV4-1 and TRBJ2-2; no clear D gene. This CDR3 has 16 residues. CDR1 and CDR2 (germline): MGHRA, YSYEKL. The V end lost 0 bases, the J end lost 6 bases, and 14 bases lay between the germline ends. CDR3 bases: TGCGCCAGCAGCCAAGATCCTCTAGTAACTGCCGGGGAGCTGTTTTTT. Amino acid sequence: CASSQDPLVTAGELFF.

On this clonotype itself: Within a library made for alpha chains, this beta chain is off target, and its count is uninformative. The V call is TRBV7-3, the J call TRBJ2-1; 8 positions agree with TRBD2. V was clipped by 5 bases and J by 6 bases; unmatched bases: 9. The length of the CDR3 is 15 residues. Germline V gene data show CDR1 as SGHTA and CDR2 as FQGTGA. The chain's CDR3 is CASSLLSGTGNEQFF. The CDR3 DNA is TGTGCCAGCAGCCTCCTTAGCGGGACGGGCAATGAGCAGTTCTTC.

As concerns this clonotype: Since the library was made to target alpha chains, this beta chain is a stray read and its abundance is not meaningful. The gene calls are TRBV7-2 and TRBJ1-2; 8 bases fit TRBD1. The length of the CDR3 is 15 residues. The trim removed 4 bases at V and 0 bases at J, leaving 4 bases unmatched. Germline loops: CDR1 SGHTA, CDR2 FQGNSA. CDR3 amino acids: CASSSGTGSNYGYTF. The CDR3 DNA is TGTGCCAGCAGCTCGGGGACAGGCTCTAACTATGGCTACACCTTC.

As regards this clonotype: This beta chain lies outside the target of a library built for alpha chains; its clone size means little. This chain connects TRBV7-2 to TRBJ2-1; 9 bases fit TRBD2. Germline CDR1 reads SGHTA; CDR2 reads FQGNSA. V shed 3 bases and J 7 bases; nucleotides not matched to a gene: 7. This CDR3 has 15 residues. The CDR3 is CASSFGGGAQNEQFF. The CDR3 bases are TGTGCCAGCAGCTTCGGCGGGGGGGCTCAAAATGAGCAGTTCTTC.

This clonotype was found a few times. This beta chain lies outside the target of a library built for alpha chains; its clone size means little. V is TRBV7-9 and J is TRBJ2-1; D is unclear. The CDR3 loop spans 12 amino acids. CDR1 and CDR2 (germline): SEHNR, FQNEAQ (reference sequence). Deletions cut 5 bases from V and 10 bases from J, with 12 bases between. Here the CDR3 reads CASSLTPGEQFF. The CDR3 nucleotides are TGTGCCAGCAGCCTAACCCCTGGAGAGCAGTTCTTC.

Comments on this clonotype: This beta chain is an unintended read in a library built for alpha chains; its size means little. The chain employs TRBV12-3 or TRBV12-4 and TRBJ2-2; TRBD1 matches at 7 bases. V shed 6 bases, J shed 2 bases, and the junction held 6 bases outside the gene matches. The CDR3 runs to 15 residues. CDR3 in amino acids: CASRTGTVNTGELFF. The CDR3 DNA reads TGTGCCAGCAGAACCGGGACAGTCAACACCGGGGAGCTGTTTTTT.

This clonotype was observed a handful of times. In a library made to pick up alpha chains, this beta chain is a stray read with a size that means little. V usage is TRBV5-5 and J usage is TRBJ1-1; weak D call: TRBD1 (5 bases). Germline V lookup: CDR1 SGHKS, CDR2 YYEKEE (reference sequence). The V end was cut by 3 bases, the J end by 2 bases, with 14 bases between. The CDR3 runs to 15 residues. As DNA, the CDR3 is TGTGCCAGCAGCTCATTCAGACAGACCAACACTGAAGCTTTCTTT. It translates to CASSSFRQTNTEAFF.

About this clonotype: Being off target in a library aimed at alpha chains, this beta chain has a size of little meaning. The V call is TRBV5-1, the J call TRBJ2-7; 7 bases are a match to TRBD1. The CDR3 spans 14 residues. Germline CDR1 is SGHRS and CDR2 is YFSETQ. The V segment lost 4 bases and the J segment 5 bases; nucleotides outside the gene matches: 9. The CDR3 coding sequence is TGCGCCAGCAGCCTACAGGGGTCTAGCAACGAGCAGTACTTC. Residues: CASSLQGSSNEQYF.

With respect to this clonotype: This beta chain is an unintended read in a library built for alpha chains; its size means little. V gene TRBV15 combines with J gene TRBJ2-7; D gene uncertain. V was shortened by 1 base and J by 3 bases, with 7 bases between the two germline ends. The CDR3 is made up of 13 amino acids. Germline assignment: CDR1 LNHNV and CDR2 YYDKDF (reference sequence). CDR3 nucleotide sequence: TGTGCCACCAGCAGAGGTTATGTCTACGAGCAGTACTTC. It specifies CATSRGYVYEQYF.

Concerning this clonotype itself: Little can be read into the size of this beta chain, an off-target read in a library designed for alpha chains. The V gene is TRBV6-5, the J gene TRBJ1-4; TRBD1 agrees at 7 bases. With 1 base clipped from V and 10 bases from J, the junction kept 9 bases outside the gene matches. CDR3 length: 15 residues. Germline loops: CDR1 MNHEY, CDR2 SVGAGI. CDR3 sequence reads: CASSYLEQGRGKLFF. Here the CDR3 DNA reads TGTGCCAGCAGTTACTTGGAACAGGGGAGGGGAAAACTGTTTTTT.

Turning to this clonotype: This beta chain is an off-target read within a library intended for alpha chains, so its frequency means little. The DNA for the CDR3 is TGTGCCAGCAGTCCCTTAGGGGGCGAGCAGTACTTC. Its protein is CASSPLGGEQYF. The V gene is TRBV6-2 or TRBV6-3, the J gene TRBJ2-7; TRBD1 is a possible D gene (6 bases). This CDR3 region has 12 residues. CDR1 and CDR2 from the germline V gene are MNHEY and SVGEGT. Trimming took 5 bases from V and 6 from J, leaving 11 bases between them.

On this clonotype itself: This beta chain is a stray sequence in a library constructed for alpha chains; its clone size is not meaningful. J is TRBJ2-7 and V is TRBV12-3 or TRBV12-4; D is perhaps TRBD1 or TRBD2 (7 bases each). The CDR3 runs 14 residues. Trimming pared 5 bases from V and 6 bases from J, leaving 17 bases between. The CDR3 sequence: CASSPQGGGIEQYF. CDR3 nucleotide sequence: TGTGCCAGCAGTCCCCAGGGGGGAGGGATCGAGCAGTACTTC.

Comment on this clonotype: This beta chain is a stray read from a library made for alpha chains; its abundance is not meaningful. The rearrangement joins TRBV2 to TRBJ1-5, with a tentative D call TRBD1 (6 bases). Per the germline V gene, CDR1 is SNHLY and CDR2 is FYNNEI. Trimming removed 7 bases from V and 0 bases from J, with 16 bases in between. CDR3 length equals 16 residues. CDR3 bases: TGTGCCAGCAAAGAGGACAGTCGTTATAGCAATCAGCCCCAGCATTTT. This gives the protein CASKEDSRYSNQPQHF.

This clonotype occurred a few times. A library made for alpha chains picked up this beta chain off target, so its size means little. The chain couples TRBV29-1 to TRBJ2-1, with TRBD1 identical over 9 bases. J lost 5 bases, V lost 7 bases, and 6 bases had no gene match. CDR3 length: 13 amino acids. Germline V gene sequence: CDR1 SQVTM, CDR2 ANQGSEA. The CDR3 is CSATGQGHNEQFF. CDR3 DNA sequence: TGCAGCGCTACGGGACAGGGCCACAATGAGCAGTTCTTC.

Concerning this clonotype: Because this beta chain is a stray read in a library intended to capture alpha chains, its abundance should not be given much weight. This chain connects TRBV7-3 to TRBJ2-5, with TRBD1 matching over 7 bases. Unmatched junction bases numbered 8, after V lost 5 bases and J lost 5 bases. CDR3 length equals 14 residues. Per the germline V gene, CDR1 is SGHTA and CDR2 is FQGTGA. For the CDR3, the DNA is TGTGCCAGCAGCCCCGGGACAGCGGCGGAGACCCAGTACTTC. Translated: CASSPGTAAETQYF.

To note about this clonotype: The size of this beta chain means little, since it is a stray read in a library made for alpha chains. The chain's CDR3 is CSATWGDSLPNSNQPQHF. CDR3 coding DNA: TGCAGTGCTACCTGGGGGGACTCGCTTCCTAATAGCAATCAGCCCCAGCATTTT. The chain joins TRBV20-1 to TRBJ1-5, with D perhaps matching TRBD1 (5 bases). The germline gives CDR1 DFQATT, CDR2 SNEGSKA (reference sequence). Trimming shortened V by 4 bases and J by 0 bases, and 22 bases separated the two germline ends. CDR3 length equals 18 residues.

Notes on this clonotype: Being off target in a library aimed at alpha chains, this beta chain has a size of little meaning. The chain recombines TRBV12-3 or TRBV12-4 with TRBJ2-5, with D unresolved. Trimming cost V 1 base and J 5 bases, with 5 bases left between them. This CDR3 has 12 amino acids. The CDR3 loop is CASSLVEETQYF. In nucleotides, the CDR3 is TGTGCCAGCAGTTTAGTGGAGGAGACCCAGTACTTC.

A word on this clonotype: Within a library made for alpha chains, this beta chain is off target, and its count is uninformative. The CDR3, as DNA: TGCAGCACACAGGGGGAAACCTACAATGAGCAGTTCTTC. Protein sequence: CSTQGETYNEQFF. The rearrangement uses TRBV29-1 and TRBJ2-1; 8 nucleotides agree with TRBD1. Germline V gene sequence: CDR1 SQVTM, CDR2 ANQGSEA. The CDR3 runs to 13 residues. V shed 8 bases, J shed 2 bases, and the junction held 5 bases outside the gene matches.

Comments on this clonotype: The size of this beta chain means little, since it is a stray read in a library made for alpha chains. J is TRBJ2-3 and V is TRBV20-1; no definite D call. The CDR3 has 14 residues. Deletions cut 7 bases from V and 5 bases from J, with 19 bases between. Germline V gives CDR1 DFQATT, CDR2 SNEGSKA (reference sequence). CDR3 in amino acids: CSVLDPISRDTQYF. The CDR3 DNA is TGCAGTGTACTTGACCCGATCTCGCGAGATACGCAGTATTTT.

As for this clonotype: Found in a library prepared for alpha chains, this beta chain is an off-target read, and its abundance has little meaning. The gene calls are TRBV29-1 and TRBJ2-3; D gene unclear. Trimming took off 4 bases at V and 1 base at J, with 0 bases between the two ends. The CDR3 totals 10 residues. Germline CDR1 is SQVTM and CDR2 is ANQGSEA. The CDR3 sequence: CSVGTDTQYF. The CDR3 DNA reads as TGCAGCGTTGGCACAGATACGCAGTATTTT.

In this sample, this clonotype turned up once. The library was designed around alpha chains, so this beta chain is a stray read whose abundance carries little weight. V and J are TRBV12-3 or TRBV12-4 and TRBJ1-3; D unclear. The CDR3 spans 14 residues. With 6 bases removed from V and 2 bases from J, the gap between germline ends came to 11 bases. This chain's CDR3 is CASRLEMPGNTIYF. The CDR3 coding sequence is TGTGCCAGCAGACTAGAAATGCCTGGAAACACCATATATTTT.

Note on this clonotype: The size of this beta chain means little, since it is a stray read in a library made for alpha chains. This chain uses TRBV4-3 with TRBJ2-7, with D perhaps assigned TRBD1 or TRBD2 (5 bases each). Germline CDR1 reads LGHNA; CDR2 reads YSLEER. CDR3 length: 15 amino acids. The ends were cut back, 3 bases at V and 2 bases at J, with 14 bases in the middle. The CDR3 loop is CASSQDIQGAYEQYF. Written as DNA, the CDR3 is TGCGCCAGCAGCCAGGATATTCAGGGAGCCTACGAGCAGTACTTC.